One and the same sample provided the 27 T cell receptor beta chains below, sequenced in a study of CD8 T cells in Susac syndrome (dated by TCRdb to the late 2010s). Library method: the immunoSEQ multiplex PCR assay. RNA was extracted using the RNeasy kit, and about 0.5 to 1 microgram was reverse transcribed with random hexamers. TCRdb reran the public reads through fastp at Q25 and MiXCR, keeping productive beta chains. Each entry is one CDR3 protein sequence, shown with its most common DNA and genes. This sample is represented by 75,000 to 95,000 distinct CDR3 sequences; approximately 95% of them were singletons. Of the sample, around 0.45% is held by the ten largest clones. Sequencing input: CD8+ T cells from PBMCs. The source is a human donor with Susac syndrome.

The chain uses TRBV7-6 and TRBJ2-3; 12 bases are shared with TRBD2. In germline, CDR1 is SGHVS, CDR2 FNYEAQ. With 4 bases clipped from V and 3 bases from J, the junction kept 5 bases outside the gene matches. This CDR3 is built from 16 residues. The CDR3 loop is CASSSTSGRRTDTQYF. The CDR3 DNA sequence: TGTGCCAGCAGCTCAACTAGCGGGAGGCGTACAGATACGCAGTATTTT.

As DNA, the CDR3 is TGTGCCAGCAGCTTTCGGGACAACACAGATACGCAGTATTTT. Its translation is CASSFRDNTDTQYF. The chain recombines TRBV7-3 with TRBJ2-3, with D possibly TRBD1 on 6 matching bases. With 3 bases removed from V and 2 bases from J, the gap between germline ends came to 9 bases. This CDR3 comprises 14 residues. Germline CDR1 and CDR2: SGHTA and FQGTGA.

The chain joins TRBV10-3 to TRBJ1-2; possible D gene TRBD1, 6 bases. The CDR3 covers 15 residues. The V gene lost 8 bases and the J gene lost 6 bases, with 22 bases spanning the gap. Germline CDR1 and CDR2: ENHRY and SYGVKD. The CDR3 protein is CAILLRGAKKHGYTF. The CDR3 DNA sequence: TGTGCCATCCTGCTTAGGGGGGCAAAAAAACATGGCTACACCTTC.

The chain couples TRBV12-3 or TRBV12-4 to TRBJ2-7, with D unresolved. CDR3 size: 13 residues. The V end lost 3 bases, the J end lost 0 bases, and 6 bases lay between the germline ends. CDR3 residues: CASSFERSYEQYF. The DNA of the CDR3 is TGTGCCAGCAGTTTTGAGCGCTCCTACGAGCAGTACTTC.

The rearrangement uses TRBV12-3 or TRBV12-4 and TRBJ1-4, with 7 bases aligning to TRBD1. This CDR3 region has 13 residues. The trim removed 5 bases at V and 11 bases at J, leaving 8 bases unmatched. Here the CDR3 reads CASSLRQGGKLFF. CDR3 nucleotides: TGTGCCAGCAGTCTCCGACAGGGAGGGAAACTGTTTTTT.

The rearrangement uses TRBV7-9 and TRBJ2-7; the D gene is possibly TRBD1 (5 bases). Trimming left V 2 bases short and J 5 bases short, with 10 bases between. Per the germline V gene, CDR1 is SEHNR and CDR2 is FQNEAQ (reference sequence). The CDR3 loop spans 13 amino acids. CDR3: CASSLPGRHEQYF. The CDR3 nucleotides read TGTGCCAGCAGCTTACCAGGGCGCCACGAGCAGTACTTC.

CDR3 sequence (DNA): TGTGCCAGCTCACCATCCGGGACTTACACTGAAGCTTTCTTT. Its protein is CASSPSGTYTEAFF. The genes are TRBV18 and TRBJ1-1, with D perhaps TRBD1 (5 bases). The germline CDR1 and CDR2 sequences are KGHSH and LQKENI. The CDR3 consists of 14 residues. V was trimmed by 2 bases and J by 3 bases, leaving 10 bases between them.

This chain uses TRBV30 with TRBJ2-6; no clear D gene. CDR3 length: 13 amino acids. The ends were cut back, 3 bases at V and 2 bases at J, with 5 bases in the middle. Per germline, CDR1 GTSNPN and CDR2 SVGIG (reference sequence). In DNA form, the CDR3 reads TGTGCCTGGAGCGGAGCTGGGGCCAACGTCCTGACTTTC. This encodes CAWSGAGANVLTF.

The rearrangement links TRBV10-3 to TRBJ2-3; TRBD2 matches 14 bases. The germline V gene has CDR1 ENHRY and CDR2 SYGVKD. The V segment lost 6 bases and the J segment 4 bases; nucleotides outside the gene matches: 12. CDR3 length: 18 amino acids. In DNA form, the CDR3 reads TGTGCCATCAGGGCCCCGGGACTAGCGGGAGTGCGGGCAGATACGCAGTATTTT. Its translation: CAIRAPGLAGVRADTQYF.

CDR3 DNA: TGTGCCAGCAATTCCGGGCCCTCTGGAGCTTTCTTT. It yields the protein CASNSGPSGAFF. This chain connects TRBV25-1 to TRBJ1-1; D remains ambiguous. V was shortened by 7 bases and J by 10 bases, with 16 bases between the two germline ends. Per the germline V gene, CDR1 is MGHDK and CDR2 is SYGVNS. The CDR3 spans 12 residues.

This chain links TRBV20-1 with TRBJ2-7; 8 bases agree with TRBD2. The CDR3 covers 14 residues. Germline CDR1 and CDR2: DFQATT and SNEGSKA (reference sequence). V lost 0 bases to trimming and J lost 3 bases; unmatched junction nucleotides: 4. The CDR3 nucleotides read TGCAGTGCTAGAGATCCGGGGGGGTTCTACGAGCAGTACTTC. Amino acid sequence: CSARDPGGFYEQYF.

J is TRBJ2-1 and V is TRBV19; TRBD2 agrees at 8 bases. The CDR3 spans 17 residues. The germline CDR1 and CDR2 sequences are LNHDA and SQIVND (reference sequence). The V gene end was trimmed by 3 bases and the J gene end by 4 bases; junction bases not matched to a gene: 11. CDR3 loop: CASSMDGRAYSYNEQFF. CDR3 DNA: TGTGCCAGTAGTATGGACGGGAGGGCCTATAGTTACAATGAGCAGTTCTTC.

The genes are TRBV15 and TRBJ1-1; D is unresolved. The CDR3 contains 12 residues. The ends were cut back, 1 base at V and 9 bases at J, with 9 bases in the middle. Looked up from germline, CDR1 is LNHNV and CDR2 is YYDKDF (reference sequence). DNA for the CDR3: TGTGCCACCAGCAGAGTGGACGGCCAAGCTTTCTTT. Translated: CATSRVDGQAFF.

This clonotype is a singleton in its sample. This CDR3 reads CAWTPRQVFSYEQYF. The CDR3 DNA follows: TGTGCCTGGACCCCAAGACAGGTTTTCTCCTACGAGCAGTACTTC. The chain couples TRBV30 to TRBJ2-7; TRBD1 is a possible D gene (6 bases). V lost 4 bases, J lost 0 bases, and 16 bases lay in between. This CDR3 region has 15 residues. CDR1 GTSNPN and CDR2 SVGIG come from the germline V gene (reference sequence).

V usage is TRBV20-1 and J usage is TRBJ2-1; 7 nucleotides agree with TRBD2. Trimming at V came to 0 bases and at J to 8 bases, leaving 16 bases not matched to a gene. CDR1 DFQATT and CDR2 SNEGSKA come from the germline V gene (reference sequence). CDR3 size: 17 residues. DNA for the CDR3: TGCAGTGCTAGAGATGGGAGGGCGGGAGCTTGGGAATATGAGCAGTTCTTC. Its protein is CSARDGRAGAWEYEQFF.

Turning to this clonotype: The junction and the germline gene differ at one end; a read error may be behind it. The chain recombines TRBV11-3 with TRBJ2-4; D is undetermined. Per germline, CDR1 SGHNT and CDR2 YENEEA. The CDR3 runs 18 residues. CDR3 DNA sequence: TGTGCCATCAGCTTAGGGTTCGACGGATGGCTAGCCAAAAACATTCAGTACTTC. It translates to CAISLGFDGWLAKNIQYF.

This clonotype was recorded only once. The rearrangement joins TRBV4-3 to TRBJ2-3; 7 bases are shared with TRBD2. Trimming removed 0 bases from V and 5 bases from J; junction bases left unmatched: 11. Germline CDR1 LGHNA, CDR2 YSLEER. CDR3 length: 17 amino acids. DNA of the CDR3: TGCGCCAGCAGCCAAGAGGCCGGGAGGCCCTCAGGAGATACGCAGTATTTT. It encodes CASSQEAGRPSGDTQYF.

This chain links TRBV4-2 with TRBJ1-5, with D perhaps TRBD1 (6 bases). Looked up from germline, CDR1 is LGHNA and CDR2 is YNFKEQ. CDR3 length: 16 amino acids. V lost 4 bases and J lost 8, with 21 bases in between. This CDR3 is CASSPYGGLRREPQHF. CDR3 coding DNA: TGTGCCAGCAGCCCTTACGGGGGGCTCCGTCGAGAGCCCCAGCATTTT.

V usage is TRBV6-2 or TRBV6-3 and J usage is TRBJ2-1, with 9 nucleotides matching TRBD2. The CDR3 length is 23 residues. Germline V lookup: CDR1 MNHEY, CDR2 SVGEGT. Trimming took 4 bases from V and 0 from J; bases not matched to a gene: 25. As DNA, the CDR3 is TGTGCCAGCAGTTCTGTGTTCTTCCGGGTCAACGGGCTAGCGGGAAGCTCCTACAATGAGCAGTTCTTC. This sequence encodes CASSSVFFRVNGLAGSSYNEQFF.

The chain employs TRBV20-1 and TRBJ1-2; possibly TRBD1 for D (6 bases). Trimming took 5 bases from V and 0 from J, leaving 13 bases between them. The germline CDR1 and CDR2 sequences are DFQATT and SNEGSKA (reference sequence). The CDR3 totals 14 residues. CDR3 sequence: CSAPDRSANYGYTF. As DNA, the CDR3 is TGCAGTGCTCCGGACAGATCAGCTAACTATGGCTACACCTTC.

The chain has TRBV27 and TRBJ2-2; 8 nucleotides align to TRBD1. This CDR3 contains 14 residues. V gave up 8 bases and J gave up 1 base; unmatched junction bases: 3. Germline CDR1 reads MNHEY; CDR2 reads SMNVEV (reference sequence). The CDR3 sequence: CASSDRGNTGELFF. The DNA for the CDR3 is TGTGCCAGCTCAGACAGGGGGAACACCGGGGAGCTGTTTTTT.

V gene TRBV7-3 combines with J gene TRBJ1-5; D perhaps matches TRBD1 (6 bases). Trimming stripped 1 base from V and 3 bases from J, with 10 bases between. The CDR3 is made up of 15 amino acids. Germline CDR1 and CDR2: SGHTA and FQGTGA. In DNA, the CDR3 is TGTGCCAGCAGCTTAAACGGACAGTACAATCAGCCCCAGCATTTT. This translates into CASSLNGQYNQPQHF.

This chain uses TRBV13 with TRBJ1-6, with D possibly matching TRBD1 (5 bases). The germline V gene has CDR1 PRHDT and CDR2 FYEKMQ (reference sequence). Trimming left V 5 bases short and J 0 bases short, with 11 bases between. The CDR3 extends over 16 amino acids. The CDR3 reads CASSPQGDSYNSPLHF. The DNA for the CDR3 is TGTGCCAGCAGCCCTCAGGGAGACTCCTATAATTCACCCCTCCACTTT. The complete variable domain, with remaining parts taken from reference TRBV13 and TRBJ1-6, reads AAGVIQSPRHLIKEKRETATLKCYPIPRHDTVYWYQQGPGQDPQFLISFYEKMQSDKGSIPDRFSAQQFSDYHSELNMSSLELGDSALYFCASSPQGDSYNSPLHFGNGTRLTVT.

The chain employs TRBV14 and TRBJ1-3; no clear D gene. The V and J ends lost 7 bases and 0 bases respectively, with 10 bases between them. Germline CDR1 SGHDN, CDR2 FVKESK. The CDR3 totals 14 residues. The CDR3 region has the DNA TGTGCCAGCAAGGCTACTAACTCTGGAAACACCATATATTTT. The encoded protein is CASKATNSGNTIYF.

The chain couples TRBV20-1 to TRBJ1-2; possibly TRBD1 for D (6 bases). Trimming took off 1 base at V and 3 bases at J, with 24 bases between the two ends. CDR1 and CDR2 from the germline V gene are DFQATT and SNEGSKA (reference sequence). The CDR3 covers 18 residues. The CDR3 nucleotides read TGCAGTGCTAGAGCTCCACCCGGGGGGCGCAAAAGGGACTATGGCTACACCTTC. This codes for CSARAPPGGRKRDYGYTF.

A single count supports this clonotype. This chain links TRBV5-6 with TRBJ2-4, with D possibly matching TRBD1 (6 bases). CDR1 and CDR2 (germline): SGHDT, YYEEEE. The CDR3 sequence is 14 residues long. V was cut by 4 bases and J by 5 bases, with 13 bases left in between. CDR3 in amino acids: CASSIGGEENIQYF. In DNA form, the CDR3 reads TGTGCCAGCAGCATAGGGGGAGAGGAAAACATTCAGTACTTC.

The genes are TRBV20-1 and TRBJ2-7; D ambiguous. The V end lost 2 bases, the J end lost 3 bases, and 2 bases lay between the germline ends. Germline loops: CDR1 DFQATT, CDR2 SNEGSKA (reference sequence). The CDR3 is 10 amino acids. The CDR3 loop reads CSARNYEQYF. In DNA, the CDR3 is TGCAGTGCTAGAAACTACGAGCAGTACTTC.